This T cell receptor beta chain stems from a study of chemoradiotherapy in HPV16-positive cancers. Some clones are missing from TCRdb's copy, which holds only in-frame ones; the method was immunoSEQ multiplex PCR. The profile shows over 6,000 clones, about 80% of them singletons. This CDR3 comprises 14 residues. Per the germline V gene, CDR1 is LGHNA and CDR2 is YSLEER. Trimming cost V 4 bases and J 2 bases, with 10 bases left between them. This TCR was sampled from a human donor with HPV-associated anogenital cancer. The specimen was blood, collected from a patient who underwent chemoradiotherapy. This chain connects TRBV4-3 to TRBJ2-3; no clear D. The CDR3 sequence: CASSLQPFTDTQYF. CDR3 in DNA: TGCGCCAGCAGCCTGCAGCCATTCACAGATACGCAGTATTTT.